The clone carrying this TCR beta chain was observed once. Its cognate antigen is unknown. After removal of 2 bases from V and 2 bases from J, the junction contained 2 bases not matched to a gene. This CDR3 contains 14 residues. The germline CDR1 and CDR2 sequences are GTSNPN and SVGIG (reference sequence). The data derive from a study of OX40 agonist ivuxolimab in advanced cancers. Study in general: Every 2 weeks, ivuxolimab was infused into the patients intravenously at between 0.01 and 10 mg/kg. Patients with prior anti-PD-1, anti-PD-L1 or anti-CTLA-4 therapy were eligible; 40% had some. Study-level points and caveats: More expanded clones were seen, on average, in CD8+ T cells than in CD4+. At doses 0.1 to 3.0 mg/kg, CD4+ and CD8+ clones expanded.

Generated by immunoSEQ multiplex PCR, the TCRdb table keeps only in-frame clones and is missing some. This sample yields 40,000 to 60,000 clones, of which about 88% are seen a single time; roughly 3.5% belongs to the top ten. The source is an adult with an advanced solid tumor such as melanoma, head and neck, liver or kidney cancer. J is TRBJ2-7 and V is TRBV30; TRBD1 matches at 11 bases. Source: CD4+ or CD8+ T cells sorted from blood, taken in a trial of the OX40 agonist ivuxolimab. For the CDR3, the DNA is TGTGCCTGGAGTATGGGACAGGGGGCCTACGAGCAGTACTTC. Translated: CAWSMGQGAYEQYF.